This T cell receptor beta chain comes out of a study of OX40 agonist ivuxolimab in advanced cancers. Across the whole study: Eligibility rules accepted prior anti-PD-1, anti-PD-L1 or anti-CTLA-4 therapy, and roughly 40% had some.

The study, taken as a whole, reports: Certain nonresponders additionally had low normalized T-cell clonal expansion. Clonal expansion among partial responders at 0.1-3.0 mg/kg ranked near the lowest.

Concerning this clone itself: The antigen is undetermined.

TCRdb's table, derived via immunoSEQ multiplex PCR, lists solely in-frame clones and lacks some. The sample includes 75,000 to 100,000 clones, 87% of them seen just once. This CDR3 has 15 residues. From germline, CDR1 is MNHEY and CDR2 SMNVEV (reference sequence). Trimming stripped 4 bases from V and 4 bases from J, with 14 bases between. V and J are TRBV27 and TRBJ2-1; no firm D call. This receptor was taken from an adult with an advanced solid tumor such as melanoma, head and neck, liver or kidney cancer. Sample: CD4+ or CD8+ T cells sorted from blood, taken in a trial of the OX40 agonist ivuxolimab. The CDR3 DNA is TGTGCCAGCAGTTCCCCCTCGGACGGGTACAATGAGCAGTTCTTC. Its protein is CASSSPSDGYNEQFF.